This T cell receptor beta chain is drawn from a study of blood T cell repertoires in COVID-19 (TCRdb year 2020). In the study overall: Samples from collaborators originated in the United States, Italy and Spain and spanned both the acute and convalescent phases of COVID-19. Nearly every sample came with metadata listing a de-identified subject ID, COVID-19 status, age in years and sex. The dataset comprised deeply sampled blood TCRbeta repertoires from subjects exposed to, actively infected with, or recovered from COVID-19. A freely available public database, intended as a resource for researchers studying the immune response to SARS-CoV-2, is where the repertoires were released. Where HLA class I and class II types were available, the types were taken from metadata supplied by the sample provider, not from assay-based typing. The prospective study material was composed of cDNA or gDNA derived from T cells, B-cell-depleted T cells, or PBMCs. Samples came from the ongoing ImmuneRACE study (first 160 participants) plus 1,254 subjects from 6 global collaborators.

Via the germline V gene, CDR1 is LGHNT and CDR2 FRNRAP. Clipping removes 3 bases from V and 5 bases from J, with 2 as the unmatched junction base count. The CDR3 goes from the cysteine to the phenylalanine over 14 residues. Just CDR3 DNA is preserved here, 42 bases in frame from base 1. This clone came up once. The clone's antigen remains unknown. Base qualities are not provided; no much larger clone lies one nucleotide away. One collaborating source in Seattle enrolled patients during active infection and followed them longitudinally through the course of disease. Collaborating institutions collected whole blood in K2EDTA tubes following their own protocols. For TCRbeta analysis, collaborators shipped samples as frozen whole blood, isolated PBMCs, or DNA extracted from either of those sample types. TCRbeta CDR3 regions were amplified from genomic DNA by means of the immunoSEQ Assay, a bias-controlled multiplex PCR. For the original study's pipeline: The number of nucleated cells in each sample was estimated by amplification of reference gene primers within the assay. To quantify the absolute abundance of each unique TCRbeta CDR3 rearrangement, sequence reads were collapsed and filtered. For each sample, productive Simpson clonality was calculated by taking the square root of Simpson's diversity index across productive rearrangements. Drawn from immuneACCESS, this table holds only the in-frame rearrangements with V and J called that TCRdb kept. Clones are partly lost; checked studies trace under half to an unresolved V gene and leave the rest unexplained. The V and J calls and the clone size are those of that table, but D and trimming were determined from the DNA. Recorded for this sample are approximately 230,000 clones; 88% of them occurred a single time. About 5.9% of the sample goes to the ten largest clones.

The investigation overall reported the following: How much clinical and demographic metadata was included differed by source and by participant, and the metadata was provided uncurated.

The sequencing sample was made of peripheral blood. The V and J genes are TRBV12-5 and TRBJ2-1, with 9 junctional bases fitting TRBD2. The receptor's source is a woman in her 30s with COVID-19, enrolled during active disease. Here is the DNA: TGTGCTAGTGGTTTAGCGGGGGGCAACAATGAGCAGTTCTTC. Its translation is CASGLAGGNNEQFF.